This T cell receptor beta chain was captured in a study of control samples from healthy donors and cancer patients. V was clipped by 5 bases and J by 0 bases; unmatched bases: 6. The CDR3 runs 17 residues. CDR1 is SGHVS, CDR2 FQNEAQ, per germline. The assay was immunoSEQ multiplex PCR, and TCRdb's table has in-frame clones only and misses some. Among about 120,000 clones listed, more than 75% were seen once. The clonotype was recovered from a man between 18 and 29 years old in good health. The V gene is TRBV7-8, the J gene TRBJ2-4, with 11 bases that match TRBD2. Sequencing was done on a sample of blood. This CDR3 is CASSETSGALAKNIQYF. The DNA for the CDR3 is TGTGCCAGCAGCGAGACTAGCGGGGCGCTAGCCAAAAACATTCAGTACTTC.